Listed here is a single T cell receptor (beta chain). This sample is part of a study of blood T cell repertoires in COVID-19. Study-wide background: Sources were T cells, B-cell-depleted T cells, or PBMCs; the material itself was cDNA or gDNA.

In the original analysis: Reference gene primer amplification yielded estimated nucleated cell counts. TCRdb keeps only in-frame clones here, not all; method: immunoSEQ multiplex PCR. From that table come the V and J calls and clone size; the DNA was used to work out D and trimming. The top ten hold 9.5% of the sample, which has about 310,000 clones, approximately 89% seen once. Participants, 18 to 89 years old, spanned some 23 US areas. Cohorts were determined from participant-reported clinical history. The CDR3 is 14 amino acids. V was clipped by 5 bases and J by 10 bases, with 15 bases between them. Germline V gene lookup returns CDR1 MNHEY and CDR2 SMNVEV (reference sequence).

The chain joins TRBV27 to TRBJ1-6, with D possibly TRBD1 on 6 matching bases. Sequencing was done on a sample of PBMCs or T cells enriched from blood (not recorded which). The sequence derives from a woman aged 40 to 50 who had recovered from COVID-19. Here the CDR3 DNA reads TGTGCCAGCAGTCCTACAGGGTGGGGGTCACCCCTCCACTTT. As protein: CASSPTGWGSPLHF.